This T cell receptor beta chain comes out of a study of T cell clonality in common variable immunodeficiency. The V gene lost 5 bases and the J gene lost 4 bases, with 11 bases spanning the gap. This CDR3 region has 13 residues. The V gene's germline CDR1 is SGHTA and CDR2 FQGNSA. TCRdb's table, derived via immunoSEQ multiplex PCR, lists solely in-frame clones and lacks some. The sample is made up of some 80,000 clones, none counted only once. This clone was counted ten times or more. The read ends 3 residues early relative to the CDR3; the germline J gene fills the gap. The TCR was taken from a person aged 18 to 69 in good health. The chain uses TRBV7-2 and TRBJ2-5; tentative D call: TRBD2 (5 bases). Sequenced sample: peripheral blood mononuclear cells. CDR3 sequence: CASSPLEGETQYF. The DNA read from the CDR3 is TGTGCCAGCAGCCCTTTAGAGGGAGAGACC.